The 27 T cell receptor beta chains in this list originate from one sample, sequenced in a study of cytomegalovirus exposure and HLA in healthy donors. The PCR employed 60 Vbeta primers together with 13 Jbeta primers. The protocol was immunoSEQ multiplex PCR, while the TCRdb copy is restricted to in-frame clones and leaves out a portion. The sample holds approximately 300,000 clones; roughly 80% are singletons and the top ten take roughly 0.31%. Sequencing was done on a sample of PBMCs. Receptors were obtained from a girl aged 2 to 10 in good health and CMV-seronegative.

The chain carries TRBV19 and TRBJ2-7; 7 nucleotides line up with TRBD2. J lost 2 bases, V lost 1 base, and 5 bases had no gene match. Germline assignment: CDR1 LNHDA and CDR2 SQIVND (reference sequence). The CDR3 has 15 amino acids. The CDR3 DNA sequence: TGTGCCAGTAGTATAGCCCCTAGCGGCGCCTACGAGCAGTACTTC. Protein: CASSIAPSGAYEQYF.

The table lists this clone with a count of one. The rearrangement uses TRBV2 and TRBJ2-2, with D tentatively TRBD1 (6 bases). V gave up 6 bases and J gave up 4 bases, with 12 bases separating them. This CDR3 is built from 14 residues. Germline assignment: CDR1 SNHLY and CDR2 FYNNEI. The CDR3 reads CASRTQGSTGELFF. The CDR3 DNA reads TGTGCCAGCAGGACACAGGGAAGCACCGGGGAGCTGTTTTTT.

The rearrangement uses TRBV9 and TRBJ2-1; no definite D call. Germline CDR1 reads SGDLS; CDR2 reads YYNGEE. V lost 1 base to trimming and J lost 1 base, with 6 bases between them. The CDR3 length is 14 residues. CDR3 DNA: TGTGCCAGCAGCGTATTCGGGTCCTACAATGAGCAGTTCTTC. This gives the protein CASSVFGSYNEQFF.

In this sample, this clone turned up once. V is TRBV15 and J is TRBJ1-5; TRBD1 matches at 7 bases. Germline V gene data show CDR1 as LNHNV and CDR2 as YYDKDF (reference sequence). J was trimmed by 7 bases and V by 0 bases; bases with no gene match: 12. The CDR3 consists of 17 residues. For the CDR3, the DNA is TGTGCCACCAGCAGAGATGGGGACAGCCTCCTTCTGCAGCCCCAGCATTTT. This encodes CATSRDGDSLLLQPQHF. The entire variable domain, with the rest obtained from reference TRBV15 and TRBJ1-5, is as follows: DAMVIQNPRYQVTQFGKPVTLSCSQTLNHNVMYWYQQKSSQAPKLLFHYYDKDFNNEADTPDNFQSRRPNTSFCFLDIRSPGLGDTAMYLCATSRDGDSLLLQPQHFGDGTRLSIL.

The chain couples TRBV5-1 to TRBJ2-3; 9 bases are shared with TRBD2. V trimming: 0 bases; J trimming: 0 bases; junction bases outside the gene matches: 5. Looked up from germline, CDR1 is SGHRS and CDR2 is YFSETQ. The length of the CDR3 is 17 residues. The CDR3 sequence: CASSLGVAGASTDTQYF. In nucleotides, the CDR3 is TGCGCCAGCAGCTTGGGGGTAGCGGGGGCCAGCACAGATACGCAGTATTTT.

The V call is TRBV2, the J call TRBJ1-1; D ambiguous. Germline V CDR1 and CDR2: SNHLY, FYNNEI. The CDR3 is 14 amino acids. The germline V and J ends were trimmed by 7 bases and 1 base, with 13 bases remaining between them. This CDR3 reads CASKKRASNTEAFF. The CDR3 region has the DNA TGTGCCAGCAAAAAGAGGGCATCGAACACTGAAGCTTTCTTT. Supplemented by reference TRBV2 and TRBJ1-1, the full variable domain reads EPEVTQTPSHQVTQMGQEVILRCVPISNHLYFYWYRQILGQKVEFLVSFYNNEISEKSEIFDDQFSVERPDGSNFTLKIRSTKLEDSAMYFCASKKRASNTEAFFGQGTRLTVV.

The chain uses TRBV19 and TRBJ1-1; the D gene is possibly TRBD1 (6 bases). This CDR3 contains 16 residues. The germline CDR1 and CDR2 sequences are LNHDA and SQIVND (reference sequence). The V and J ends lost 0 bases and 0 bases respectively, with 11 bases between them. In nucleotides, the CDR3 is TGTGCCAGTAGTATAGATCCTCAGGGGATGAACACTGAAGCTTTCTTT. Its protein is CASSIDPQGMNTEAFF.

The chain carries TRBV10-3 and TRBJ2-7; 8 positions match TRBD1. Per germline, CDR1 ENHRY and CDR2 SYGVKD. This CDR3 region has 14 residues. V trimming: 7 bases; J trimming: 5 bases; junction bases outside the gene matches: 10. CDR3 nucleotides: TGTGCCATCACTACGGACAGGGCACAGGACGAGCAGTACTTC. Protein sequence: CAITTDRAQDEQYF.

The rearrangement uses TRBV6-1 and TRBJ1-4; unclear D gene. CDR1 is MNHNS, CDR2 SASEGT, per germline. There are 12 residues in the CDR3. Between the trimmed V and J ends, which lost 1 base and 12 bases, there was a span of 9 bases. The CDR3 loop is CASSEGSTELFF. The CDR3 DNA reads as TGTGCCAGCAGTGAAGGGTCCACGGAACTGTTTTTT.

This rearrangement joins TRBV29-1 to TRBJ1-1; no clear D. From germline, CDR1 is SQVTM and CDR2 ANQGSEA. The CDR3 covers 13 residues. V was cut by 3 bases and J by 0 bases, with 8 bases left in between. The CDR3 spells CSVDSFMNTEAFF. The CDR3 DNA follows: TGCAGCGTTGATAGTTTCATGAACACTGAAGCTTTCTTT.

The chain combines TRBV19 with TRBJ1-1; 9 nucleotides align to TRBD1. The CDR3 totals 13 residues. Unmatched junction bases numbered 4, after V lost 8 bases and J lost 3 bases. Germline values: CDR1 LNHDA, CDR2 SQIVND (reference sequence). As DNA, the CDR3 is TGTGCCAGTGAGGACAGGGGAGACACTGAAGCTTTCTTT. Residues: CASEDRGDTEAFF.

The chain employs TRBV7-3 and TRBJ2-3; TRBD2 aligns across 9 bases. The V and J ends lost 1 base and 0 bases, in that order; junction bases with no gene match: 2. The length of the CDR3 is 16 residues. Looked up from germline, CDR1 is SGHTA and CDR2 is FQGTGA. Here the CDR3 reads CASSLMTSGSTDTQYF. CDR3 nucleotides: TGTGCCAGCAGCTTAATGACTAGCGGCAGCACAGATACGCAGTATTTT.

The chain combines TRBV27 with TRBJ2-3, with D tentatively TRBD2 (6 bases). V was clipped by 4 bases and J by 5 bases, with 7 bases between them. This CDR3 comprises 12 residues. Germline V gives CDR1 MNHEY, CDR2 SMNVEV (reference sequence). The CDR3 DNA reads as TGTGCCAGCAGTTCCGGGGGAGATACGCAGTATTTT. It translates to CASSSGGDTQYF.

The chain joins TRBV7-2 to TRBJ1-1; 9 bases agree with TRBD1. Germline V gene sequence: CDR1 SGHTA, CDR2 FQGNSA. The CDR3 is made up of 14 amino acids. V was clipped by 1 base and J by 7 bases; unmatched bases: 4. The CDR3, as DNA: TGTGCCAGCAGCTTAGATTCGACAGGGGGTGAAGCTTTCTTT. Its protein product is CASSLDSTGGEAFF.

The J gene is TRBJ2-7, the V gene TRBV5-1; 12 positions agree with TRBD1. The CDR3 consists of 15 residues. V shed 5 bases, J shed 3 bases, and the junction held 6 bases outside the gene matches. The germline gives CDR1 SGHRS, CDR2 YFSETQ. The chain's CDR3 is CASSFGTGGIYEQYF. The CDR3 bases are TGCGCCAGCAGTTTCGGGACAGGGGGCATCTACGAGCAGTACTTC.

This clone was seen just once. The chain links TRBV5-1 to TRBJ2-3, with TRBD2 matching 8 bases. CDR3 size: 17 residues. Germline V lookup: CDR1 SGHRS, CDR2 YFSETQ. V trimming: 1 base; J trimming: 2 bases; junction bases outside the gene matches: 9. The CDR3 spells CASSLLGRLATTDTQYF. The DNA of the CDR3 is TGCGCCAGCAGCTTGTTAGGGCGACTAGCGACCACAGATACGCAGTATTTT.

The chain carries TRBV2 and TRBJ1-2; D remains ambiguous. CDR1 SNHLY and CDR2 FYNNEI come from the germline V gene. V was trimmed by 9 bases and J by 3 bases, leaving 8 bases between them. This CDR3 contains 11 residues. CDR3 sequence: CASQEHYGYTF. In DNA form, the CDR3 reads TGTGCCAGTCAGGAACACTATGGCTACACCTTC.

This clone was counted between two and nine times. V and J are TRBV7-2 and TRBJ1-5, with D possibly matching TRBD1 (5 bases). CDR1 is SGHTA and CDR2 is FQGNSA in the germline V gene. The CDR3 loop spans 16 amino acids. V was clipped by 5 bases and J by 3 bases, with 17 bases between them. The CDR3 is CASSPNQGGNNQPQHF. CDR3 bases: TGTGCCAGCAGCCCTAACCAGGGCGGTAACAATCAGCCCCAGCATTTT.

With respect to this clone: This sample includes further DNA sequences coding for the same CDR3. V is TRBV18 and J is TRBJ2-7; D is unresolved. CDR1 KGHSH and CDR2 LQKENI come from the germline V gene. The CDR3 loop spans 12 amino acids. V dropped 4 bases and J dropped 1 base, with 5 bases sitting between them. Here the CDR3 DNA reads TGTGCCAGCTCACTCAGTTCCTACGAGCAGTACTTC. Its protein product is CASSLSSYEQYF.

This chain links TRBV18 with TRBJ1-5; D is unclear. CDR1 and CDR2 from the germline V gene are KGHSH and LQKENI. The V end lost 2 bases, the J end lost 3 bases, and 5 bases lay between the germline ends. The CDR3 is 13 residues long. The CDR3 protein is CASSPDFNQPQHF. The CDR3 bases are TGTGCCAGCTCACCAGACTTCAATCAGCCCCAGCATTTT.

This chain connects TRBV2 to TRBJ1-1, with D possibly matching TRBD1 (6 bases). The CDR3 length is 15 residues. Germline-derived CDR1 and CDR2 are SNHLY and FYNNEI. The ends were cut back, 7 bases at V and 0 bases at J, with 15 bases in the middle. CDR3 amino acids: CASIPITGMNTEAFF. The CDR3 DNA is TGTGCCAGCATCCCCATAACAGGGATGAACACTGAAGCTTTCTTT. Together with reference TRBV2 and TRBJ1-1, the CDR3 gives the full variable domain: EPEVTQTPSHQVTQMGQEVILRCVPISNHLYFYWYRQILGQKVEFLVSFYNNEISEKSEIFDDQFSVERPDGSNFTLKIRSTKLEDSAMYFCASIPITGMNTEAFFGQGTRLTVV.

The CDR3 region is CASSPTGTIYGYTF. The CDR3, as DNA: TGTGCCAGCTCACCCACCGGGACAATTTATGGCTACACCTTC. The gene calls are TRBV18 and TRBJ1-2, with a tentative D call TRBD1 (6 bases). Germline V gene lookup returns CDR1 KGHSH and CDR2 LQKENI. The CDR3 totals 14 residues. Trimming removed 3 bases from V and 5 bases from J, with 13 bases in between.

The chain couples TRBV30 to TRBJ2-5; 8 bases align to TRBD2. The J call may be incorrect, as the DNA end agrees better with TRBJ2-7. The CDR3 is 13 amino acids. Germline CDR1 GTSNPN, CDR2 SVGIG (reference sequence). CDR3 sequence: CAWSGSGSSEQYF. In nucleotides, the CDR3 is TGTGCCTGGAGTGGCAGCGGGAGCAGCGAGCAGTACTTC.

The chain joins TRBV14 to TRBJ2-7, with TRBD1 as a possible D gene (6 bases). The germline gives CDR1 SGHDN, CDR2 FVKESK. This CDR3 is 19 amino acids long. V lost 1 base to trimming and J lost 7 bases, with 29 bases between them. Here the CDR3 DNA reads TGTGCCAGCAGCCAAGTAACGGGCAGGGTGCGTCTCCTTACAGGGGAGCAGTACTTC. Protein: CASSQVTGRVRLLTGEQYF.

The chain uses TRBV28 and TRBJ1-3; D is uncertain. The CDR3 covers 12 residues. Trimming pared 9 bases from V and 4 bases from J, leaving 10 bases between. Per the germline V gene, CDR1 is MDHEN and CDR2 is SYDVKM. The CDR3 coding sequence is TGTGCCAGTGGACCGGGAGGAAACACCATATATTTT. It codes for CASGPGGNTIYF. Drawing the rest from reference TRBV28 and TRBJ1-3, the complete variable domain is DVKVTQSSRYLVKRTGEKVFLECVQDMDHENMFWYRQDPGLGLRLIYFSYDVKMKEKGDIPEGYSVSREKKERFSLILESASTNQTSMYLCASGPGGNTIYFGEGSWLTVV.

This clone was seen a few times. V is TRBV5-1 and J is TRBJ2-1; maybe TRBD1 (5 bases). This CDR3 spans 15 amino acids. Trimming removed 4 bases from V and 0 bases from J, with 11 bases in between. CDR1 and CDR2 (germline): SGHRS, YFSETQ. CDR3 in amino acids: CASSVRESSYNEQFF. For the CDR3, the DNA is TGCGCCAGCAGCGTCAGGGAAAGCTCCTACAATGAGCAGTTCTTC.

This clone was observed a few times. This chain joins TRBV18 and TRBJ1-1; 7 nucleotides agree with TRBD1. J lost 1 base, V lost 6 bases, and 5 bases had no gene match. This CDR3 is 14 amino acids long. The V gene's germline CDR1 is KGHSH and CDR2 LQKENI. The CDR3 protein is CASSPGQENTEAFF. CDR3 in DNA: TGTGCCAGCTCGCCAGGACAGGAGAACACTGAAGCTTTCTTT.